This is a list of T cell receptor beta chains from one sample in a study of cytomegalovirus exposure and HLA in healthy donors. Some clones are missing from TCRdb's copy, which holds only in-frame ones; the method was immunoSEQ multiplex PCR. The repertoire consists of around 60,000 clones, with about 65% occurring once and the leading ten covering around a quarter. The sequenced sample was PBMCs. Receptors originate from a man aged 50 to 60 in good health and CMV-seropositive. Each CDR3 is given with its conserved first and last residue. Each record gives: CDR3 DNA, CDR3 protein, J gene, clone size, V gene, D gene. D genes are given only for firm matches. Size tells how often a clone was seen (once, few, many) or the class of an expanded clone, and some rows leave it out.

TGCGCCAGCAGCTACACGACAGTAAAATATGAAAAACTGTTTTTT | CASSYTTVKYEKLFF | TRBJ1-4 | - | TRBV5-1 | -
TGTGCCAGCAGTTACTTCGGGGTCAACACCGGGGAGCTGTTTTTT | CASSYFGVNTGELFF | TRBJ2-2 | - | TRBV6-5 | -
TGTGCCAGCAGCTTCGGGACAGGGAATTATCAGCCCCAGCATTTT | CASSFGTGNYQPQHF | TRBJ1-5 | - | TRBV2 | TRBD1
TGTGCCAGCAGTTACTCGATCCGCGGAAGCCGAAACACCATATATTTT | CASSYSIRGSRNTIYF | TRBJ1-3 | few | TRBV6-5 | -
TGCGCCAGCAGTGGGGGACCGGGGATGGGACAGGGGATATCCTACGAGCAGTACTTC | CASSGGPGMGQGISYEQYF | TRBJ2-7 | - | TRBV5-1 | TRBD1
TGTGCCAGCAGTAAGTACAGGGGCGACACTGAAGCTTTCTTT | CASSKYRGDTEAFF | TRBJ1-1 | - | TRBV5-8 | TRBD1
TGTGCCAGCAGCCCACTGCCGGGACAGGCGAACACTGAAGCTTTCTTT | CASSPLPGQANTEAFF | TRBJ1-1 | - | TRBV4-2 | TRBD1
TGTGCCAGCAGCGTAGTGGGAGCCCTACAAGAGACCCAGTACTTC | CASSVVGALQETQYF | TRBJ2-5 | - | TRBV9 | -
TGTGCCAGCAGTCCCCTACCGACAATTCGGGGAGGTCAGCCCCAGCATTTT | CASSPLPTIRGGQPQHF | TRBJ1-5 | - | TRBV28 | -
TGCGCCAGCAGTGAAACCCGGGACACCTATTACGAGCAGTACTTC | CASSETRDTYYEQYF | TRBJ2-7 | - | TRBV10-1 | -
TGTGCCAGCAGCTTAGGGTCCGAGCGTTGGTCTGGGGCCAACGTCCTGACTTTC | CASSLGSERWSGANVLTF | TRBJ2-6 | - | TRBV7-2 | -
TGTGCCAGCAGCTTACCCGGGAACACTGAAGCTTTCTTT | CASSLPGNTEAFF | TRBJ1-1 | - | TRBV7-8 | -
TGCGCCAGCAGCCAAAATATCCTACAGGGGTGGCTAGATACGCAGTATTTT | CASSQNILQGWLDTQYF | TRBJ2-3 | - | TRBV4-3 | TRBD1
TGTGCCAGTAGCCCCCGGGGACAGGGGCTTCTTTATGGCTACACCTTC | CASSPRGQGLLYGYTF | TRBJ1-2 | - | TRBV19 | TRBD1
TGCGCCAGCAGCTTCGTCCTCGGGGGGATGAACACTGAAGCTTTCTTT | CASSFVLGGMNTEAFF | TRBJ1-1 | - | TRBV5-1 | -
TGTGCCTGGTCGACAGGCAATCAGCCCCAGCATTTT | CAWSTGNQPQHF | TRBJ1-5 | few | TRBV30 | -
TGTGCCAGCAGCTGGGGGGGTCAGGGGAATCAGCCCCAGCATTTT | CASSWGGQGNQPQHF | TRBJ1-5 | - | TRBV7-6 | -
TGTGCCTGGGGAGGAGGGCTATTGACTTCACCCCTCCACTTT | CAWGGGLLTSPLHF | TRBJ1-6 | - | TRBV30 | -
TGTGCCAGCAGCAACGGGGGGGCTAACACCGGGGAGCTGTTTTTT | CASSNGGANTGELFF | TRBJ2-2 | - | TRBV5-4 | TRBD2
TGTGCCAGCAGTTTTACAATGAACACTGAAGCTTTCTTT | CASSFTMNTEAFF | TRBJ1-1 | - | TRBV6-4 | -
TGTGCCAGCAGCTTGCTAGTAGGGCCCCAGGGGGCCAAAAACATTCAGTACTTC | CASSLLVGPQGAKNIQYF | TRBJ2-4 | - | TRBV5-6 | -
TGTGCCAGCAGTGAAGGCAGAAGCGAGAGACAGCCCCAGCATTTT | CASSEGRSERQPQHF | TRBJ1-5 | few | TRBV6-1 | -
TGTGCCACCAGCAGAGATAGCGGGAGTTACAATGAGCAGTTCTTC | CATSRDSGSYNEQFF | TRBJ2-1 | - | TRBV15 | TRBD2